This T cell receptor (beta chain) originates from a study of blood T cells in healthy people across ages. General study results and limits: Among T cells, TCR beta diversity per million cells dropped roughly linearly as age rose. Naive T cell percentage and TCR beta diversity correlated strongly.

About this clonotype itself: The antigen is undetermined.

Using a J-beta primer mix together with a sample-barcoded 5' primer, a second PCR was run for about 6 to 11 cycles. One entry per CDR3 protein results from TCRdb running MiXCR on the 5' RACE reads. Among about 400,000 distinct CDR3 sequences listed, 52% were seen once. Trimming removed 0 bases at V and 12 bases at J, with 15 bases between. The CDR3 runs 14 residues. The germline gives CDR1 SGHAT, CDR2 FQDESV (reference sequence). Extraction yielded at least 6 micrograms of total RNA per sample. The sequenced material came from blood. The rearrangement uses TRBV11-1 and TRBJ2-1, with D unresolved. The TCR comes from a man in his 60s in good health. The CDR3 region has the DNA TGTGCCAGCAGCTTAGCCAGCGAATCCCCTAGGCAGTTCTTC. Translating it yields CASSLASESPRQFF.